The T cell receptor beta chain described here comes from a study of blood T cell repertoires in COVID-19. Sequencing used immunoSEQ multiplex PCR; TCRdb keeps in-frame clones, though not all of them. The table records about 210,000 clones, almost 90% of them present only once. V dropped 4 bases and J dropped 3; count of bases not matched to a gene: 9. This CDR3 is 16 amino acids long. The germline V gene encodes CDR1 SGHRS and CDR2 YFSETQ. Sequenced material: peripheral blood. The TCR was taken from a man aged 18 to 30 with active or convalescent COVID-19. V is TRBV5-1 and J is TRBJ2-1, with 8 bases that match TRBD2. In DNA, the CDR3 is TGCGCCAGCAGCCGCAATCCCGGGACTAGCTACAATGAGCAGTTCTTC. Protein: CASSRNPGTSYNEQFF.